The 26 T cell receptor beta chains below all came from one sample that was sequenced in a study of Graves' ophthalmopathy and Graves' hyperthyroidism. TCR beta CDR3 regions were amplified from RNA transcripts. HTBI primers were employed in first-round RT-PCR, then a second-round multiplex PCR followed. TCRdb itself ran the multiplex PCR reads through MiXCR, one entry per CDR3 protein. Among about 210,000 distinct CDR3 sequences listed, just under 30% were seen once. Sequenced sample: peripheral blood. Receptors originate from a man aged 50 to 60 with Graves' ophthalmopathy.

This clonotype was seen repeatedly, ten times or more. The V and J genes are TRBV28 and TRBJ2-7, with a tentative D call TRBD1 (5 bases). The CDR3 length is 14 residues. Trimming left V 5 bases short and J 2 bases short, with 13 bases between. The V gene's germline CDR1 is MDHEN and CDR2 SYDVKM. As DNA, the CDR3 is TGTGCCAGCAGTATAGGGGTTAGAGCCTACGAGCAGTACTTC. Protein: CASSIGVRAYEQYF.

The table lists this clonotype with many counts. The V call is TRBV28, the J call TRBJ2-7, with TRBD1 as a possible D gene (5 bases). Trimming removed 5 bases at V and 2 bases at J, with 13 bases between. The CDR3 is 14 amino acids. Germline values: CDR1 MDHEN, CDR2 SYDVKM. The CDR3 nucleotides read TGTGCCAGCAGTATAGGGGTTGCCCCCTACGAGCAGTACTTC. This encodes CASSIGVAPYEQYF.

In its sample, this clonotype was seen once. The V call is TRBV12-3 or TRBV12-4, the J call TRBJ1-3; maybe TRBD1 (5 bases). With 3 bases removed from V and 3 bases from J, the gap between germline ends came to 9 bases. This CDR3 spans 14 amino acids. The CDR3 sequence: CASSFGADGNTIYF. The CDR3 bases are TGTGCCAGCAGTTTCGGGGCCGATGGAAACACCATATATTTT.

This clonotype was picked up many times. The CDR3 coding sequence is TGTGCCAGCAGGGAGGGGGGAGTGAACACCGGGGAGCTGTTTTTT. This codes for CASREGGVNTGELFF. The chain joins TRBV12-3 or TRBV12-4 to TRBJ2-2, with D perhaps assigned TRBD1 or TRBD2 (6 bases each). Trimming pared 6 bases from V and 1 base from J, leaving 12 bases between. The CDR3 covers 15 residues.

This clonotype was seen at least ten times. V is TRBV19 and J is TRBJ1-5; 8 bases map to TRBD1. The junction had 5 bases not matched to a gene; V was cut back by 7 bases and J by 6 bases. CDR1 LNHDA and CDR2 SQIVND come from the germline V gene (reference sequence). The CDR3 spans 13 residues. CDR3 in DNA: TGTGCCAGTAAGGACAGGGATCGTCAGCCCCAGCATTTT. The encoded protein is CASKDRDRQPQHF.

This clonotype was seen many times. This chain uses TRBV28 with TRBJ2-7; D unresolved. Germline lookup yields CDR1 MDHEN and CDR2 SYDVKM. Trimming stripped 11 bases from V and 4 bases from J, with 21 bases between. This CDR3 region has 14 residues. CDR3 sequence (DNA): TGTGCCTCCCAAGGGCGTCCCGAGTTTTACGAGCAGTACTTC. Translation gives CASQGRPEFYEQYF. Using reference TRBV28 and TRBJ2-7 for the parts outside the CDR3, the full variable domain is DVKVTQSSRYLVKRTGEKVFLECVQDMDHENMFWYRQDPGLGLRLIYFSYDVKMKEKGDIPEGYSVSREKKERFSLILESASTNQTSMYLCASQGRPEFYEQYFGPGTRLTVT.

This clonotype was seen many times. The chain recombines TRBV6-1 with TRBJ2-7; the D is unclear. V was trimmed by 0 bases and J by 3 bases, leaving 15 bases between them. CDR1 and CDR2 from the germline V gene are MNHNS and SASEGT. The CDR3 contains 16 residues. DNA for the CDR3: TGTGCCAGCAGTGAAGCGGAGTCCCTCCTTATCTACGAGCAGTACTTC. Translation: CASSEAESLLIYEQYF.

The chain employs TRBV6-1 and TRBJ1-3; D might be TRBD1 (5 bases). Trimming cost V 5 bases and J 0 bases, with 14 bases left between them. The CDR3 consists of 16 residues. Germline lookup yields CDR1 MNHNS and CDR2 SASEGT. The CDR3 DNA reads as TGTGCCAGCAGTCGGAATCGGGGCCTCTCTGGAAACACCATATATTTT. This codes for CASSRNRGLSGNTIYF.

This clonotype was seen many times. Written as DNA, the CDR3 is TGTGCCAGCAGTGAAGGCGACCGGGTTGAATCCTACGAGCAGTACTTC. The encoded protein is CASSEGDRVESYEQYF. The chain is built from TRBV6-1 and TRBJ2-7; unclear D gene. Trimming left V 1 base short and J 1 base short, with 14 bases between. CDR1 is MNHNS and CDR2 is SASEGT in the germline V gene. This CDR3 spans 16 amino acids.

This clonotype was counted at least ten times. The chain joins TRBV6-2 or TRBV6-3 to TRBJ2-2; D unclear. Per the germline V gene, CDR1 is MNHEY and CDR2 is SVGEGT. Trimming shortened V by 7 bases and J by 2 bases, and 8 bases separated the two germline ends. This CDR3 is built from 13 residues. The CDR3 DNA reads TGTGCCAGCACAGCACCCAACACCGGGGAGCTGTTTTTT. Amino acids: CASTAPNTGELFF.

This clonotype was seen many times. The rearrangement uses TRBV28 and TRBJ2-5; 12 nucleotides agree with TRBD2. CDR1 and CDR2 (germline): MDHEN, SYDVKM. The CDR3 spans 15 residues. J gave up 4 bases and V 5 bases, and 5 bases lay outside the gene matches. The CDR3 sequence is CASSRPSGGGETQYF. Written as DNA, the CDR3 is TGTGCCAGCAGTAGACCTAGCGGGGGGGGAGAGACCCAGTACTTC.

This clonotype was counted many times. The chain employs TRBV30 and TRBJ2-7; possible D gene TRBD2, 5 bases. Trimming removed 0 bases at V and 3 bases at J, with 6 bases between. From germline, CDR1 is GTSNPN and CDR2 SVGIG (reference sequence). The CDR3 covers 12 residues. CDR3 in DNA: TGTGCCTGGAGTGTACGGGACTACGAGCAGTACTTC. Translating it yields CAWSVRDYEQYF.

The rearrangement uses TRBV7-9 and TRBJ1-1; 9 nucleotides agree with TRBD1. There are 14 residues in the CDR3. Trimming cost V 5 bases and J 4 bases; bases outside gene matches: 5. Germline CDR1 is SEHNR and CDR2 is FQNEAQ (reference sequence). The CDR3 sequence: CASSRMTGGTEAFF. The DNA of the CDR3 is TGTGCCAGCAGCCGCATGACAGGGGGCACTGAAGCTTTCTTT.

This chain uses TRBV6-1 with TRBJ2-5; a weak D match, TRBD2 (5 bases). Trimming took off 6 bases at V and 5 bases at J, with 16 bases between the two ends. This CDR3 has 14 amino acids. The germline gives CDR1 MNHNS, CDR2 SASEGT. CDR3 sequence (DNA): TGTGCCAGCAGAACACACGGGGAAGCGGAGACCCAGTACTTC. Encoded protein: CASRTHGEAETQYF.

The table lists this clonotype with many counts. The CDR3 is CASSLSGKETQYF. The CDR3 nucleotides read TGTGCCAGCAGTTTAAGTGGCAAAGAGACCCAGTACTTC. V and J are TRBV12-3 or TRBV12-4 and TRBJ2-5; D is undetermined. V was pared by 2 bases and J by 3 bases, with 7 bases between. This CDR3 is built from 13 residues.

This clonotype was detected ten times or more. J is TRBJ1-2 and V is TRBV4-2, with TRBD1 matching 7 bases. Germline CDR1 LGHNA, CDR2 YNFKEQ. This CDR3 is built from 14 residues. V lost 4 bases and J lost 7; bases outside the gene matches: 9. CDR3 bases: TGTGCCAGCAGCCTTTACGGGACAGAGGGTGGCTACACCTTC. It codes for CASSLYGTEGGYTF.

This sequence joins TRBV11-1 and TRBJ2-5; D may be TRBD1 (5 bases). The CDR3 runs 15 residues. V was cut by 1 base and J by 3 bases, with 12 bases left in between. Germline V gives CDR1 SGHAT, CDR2 FQDESV (reference sequence). For the CDR3, the DNA is TGTGCCAGCAGCTTAGGAGCAGGGCAGGAAGAGACCCAGTACTTC. Translation: CASSLGAGQEETQYF.

CDR3 in DNA: TGTGCCAGCAGCCCTACAGGGCCATTTACCTACGAGCAGTACTTC. The encoded protein is CASSPTGPFTYEQYF. This sequence joins TRBV12-3 or TRBV12-4 and TRBJ2-7; D may be TRBD1 (6 bases). The CDR3 extends over 15 amino acids. Trimming removed 6 bases at V and 2 bases at J, with 17 bases between.

The table lists this clonotype with many counts. The chain joins TRBV6-2 or TRBV6-3 to TRBJ2-7, with 11 positions matching TRBD1. Trimming cost V 5 bases and J 6 bases; bases outside gene matches: 6. The germline V gene encodes CDR1 MNHEY and CDR2 SVGEGT. This CDR3 comprises 14 residues. The chain's CDR3 is CASSDRDRGSEQYF. DNA of the CDR3: TGTGCCAGCAGTGACCGGGACAGGGGGTCCGAGCAGTACTTC.

The chain uses TRBV7-2 and TRBJ1-3; D call uncertain. Germline V gene data show CDR1 as SGHTA and CDR2 as FQGNSA. V dropped 2 bases and J dropped 3 bases, with 11 bases sitting between them. The length of the CDR3 is 15 residues. The CDR3 spells CASSLTPAFGNTIYF. The CDR3 coding sequence is TGTGCCAGCAGCTTAACGCCAGCATTTGGAAACACCATATATTTT.

The rearrangement links TRBV12-3 or TRBV12-4 to TRBJ2-7, with 13 bases lining up with TRBD2. This CDR3 has 15 amino acids. The V gene end was trimmed by 7 bases and the J gene end by 4 bases; junction bases not matched to a gene: 7. CDR3 residues: CASMTTSGRRYEQYF. In DNA form, the CDR3 reads TGTGCCAGCATGACGACTAGCGGGAGGAGGTACGAGCAGTACTTC.

In its sample, this clonotype was seen many times. CDR3 in DNA: TGTGCCAGCAGTCTGAGACCGGGGGTCACTGAAGCTTTCTTT. Translation gives CASSLRPGVTEAFF. The chain is built from TRBV28 and TRBJ1-1; perhaps TRBD1 as D (5 bases). The V end lost 5 bases, the J end lost 4 bases, and 14 bases lay between the germline ends. Germline V gives CDR1 MDHEN, CDR2 SYDVKM. The CDR3 consists of 14 residues.

This clonotype showed up many times. The chain uses TRBV20-1 and TRBJ2-5; 10 nucleotides line up with TRBD2. Germline V gene lookup returns CDR1 DFQATT and CDR2 SNEGSKA (reference sequence). V dropped 5 bases and J dropped 4; count of bases not matched to a gene: 16. This CDR3 spans 17 amino acids. CDR3 amino acids: CSALGASGSRAVETQYF. For the CDR3, the DNA is TGCAGTGCTCTAGGGGCTAGCGGGAGTCGGGCAGTAGAGACCCAGTACTTC.

Ten or more counts support this clonotype. This sequence joins TRBV6-1 and TRBJ1-5; D is ambiguous. Germline CDR1 is MNHNS and CDR2 is SASEGT. The CDR3 runs 13 residues. Trimming pared 8 bases from V and 1 base from J, leaving 9 bases between. The CDR3 region is CASRSESNQPQHF. In DNA form, the CDR3 reads TGTGCCAGCCGCTCCGAAAGCAATCAGCCCCAGCATTTT.

This clonotype rates as medium-sized. This sequence joins TRBV6-5 and TRBJ1-2; no firm D call. Trimming stripped 2 bases from V and 2 bases from J, with 6 bases between. The CDR3 loop spans 13 amino acids. Germline CDR1 reads MNHEY; CDR2 reads SVGAGI. The CDR3 reads CASSYGTNYGYTF. CDR3 DNA: TGTGCCAGCAGTTACGGAACGAACTATGGCTACACCTTC.

Ten or more counts support this clonotype. The chain combines TRBV7-8 with TRBJ1-5; D is possibly TRBD1 (6 bases). This CDR3 is built from 17 residues. CDR1 and CDR2 (germline): SGHVS, FQNEAQ. Trimming pared 2 bases from V and 3 bases from J, leaving 17 bases between. This CDR3 is CASSLMGQGSPNQPQHF. Written as DNA, the CDR3 is TGTGCCAGCAGCTTAATGGGGCAGGGGAGTCCCAATCAGCCCCAGCATTTT.